One and the same sample provided the 19 T cell receptor beta chains below, sequenced in a study of T cells expressing NK-cell markers. From its re-call of the 5' RACE reads, TCRdb lists each CDR3 protein once, without DNA. The sample holds 550,000 to 600,000 distinct CDR3 sequences. Sequencing was done on a sample of blood T cells: a sorted CD56 or NKG2C T cell subset, CD4+ or CD8+ T cells, or bulk PBMC T cells (not recorded which). These receptors all stem from a man younger than 35 in good health.

The gene calls are TRBV20-1 and TRBJ1-1. CDR3 length: 12 amino acids. Germline CDR1 and CDR2: DFQATT and SNEGSKA (reference sequence). The CDR3 sequence is CSASPRGGRAFF.

J is TRBJ2-5 and V is TRBV24-1. The germline V gene has CDR1 KGHDR and CDR2 SFDVKD. The CDR3 totals 15 residues. This chain's CDR3 is CATSGNGVGEETQYF.

The chain links TRBV6-1 to TRBJ1-1. Germline V CDR1 and CDR2: MNHNS, SASEGT. The CDR3 length is 12 residues. CDR3 in amino acids: CASSEGGTEAFF.

The chain joins TRBV20-1 to TRBJ2-1; absent DNA, TCRdb's TRBD2 call cannot be checked. The CDR3 has 17 amino acids. Germline CDR1 reads DFQATT; CDR2 reads SNEGSKA (reference sequence). CDR3: CSARDPQRELRPNEQFF.

This rearrangement joins TRBV12-3 or TRBV12-4 to TRBJ1-5; TCRdb designates TRBD1, a call that cannot be tested without DNA. This CDR3 spans 15 amino acids. CDR3 region: CASSPTIGGNQPQHF.

The rearrangement uses TRBV6-1 and TRBJ2-1. The germline gives CDR1 MNHNS, CDR2 SASEGT. This CDR3 contains 14 residues. The chain's CDR3 is CASTPDSFYNEQFF.

The chain carries TRBV11-2 and TRBJ2-5; TCRdb designates TRBD1, a call that cannot be tested without DNA. From germline, CDR1 is SGHAT and CDR2 FQNNGV. The CDR3 is 15 amino acids. CDR3 loop: CASSLDRAGAETQYF. Drawing the rest from reference TRBV11-2 and TRBJ2-5, the complete variable domain is EAGVAQSPRYKIIEKRQSVAFWCNPISGHATLYWYQQILGQGPKLLIQFQNNGVVDDSQLPKDRFSAERLKGVDSTLKIQPAKLEDSAVYLCASSLDRAGAETQYFGPGTRLLVL.

The chain is built from TRBV15 and TRBJ1-2; without DNA, the TCRdb call of TRBD1 cannot be checked. Germline values: CDR1 LNHNV, CDR2 YYDKDF (reference sequence). The CDR3 length is 13 residues. The CDR3 spells CATSADRAYGYTF.

The genes are TRBV29-1 and TRBJ2-3; with no DNA, the TCRdb D assignment of TRBD1 cannot be verified. Germline loops: CDR1 SQVTM, CDR2 ANQGSEA. The CDR3 covers 14 residues. CDR3 region: CSVEGRDHTDTQYF.

The chain has TRBV4-1 and TRBJ2-2; TCRdb's assignment of TRBD2 cannot be checked, as there is no DNA. The CDR3 extends over 15 amino acids. Looked up from germline, CDR1 is MGHRA and CDR2 is YSYEKL. The CDR3 sequence is CASSQVSSGSGELFF.

This rearrangement joins TRBV20-1 to TRBJ2-7; TCRdb gives TRBD1 as the D gene, but with no DNA this cannot be confirmed. The CDR3 contains 13 residues. Germline values: CDR1 DFQATT, CDR2 SNEGSKA (reference sequence). The CDR3: CSASTGGDGEQYF.

CDR3: CALARREGDNEQFF. The chain uses TRBV30 and TRBJ2-1; TCRdb returns TRBD1, unconfirmable since there is no DNA. Germline V gene data show CDR1 as GTSNPN and CDR2 as SVGIG (reference sequence). The CDR3 is 14 residues long. The full variable domain, completed using reference TRBV30 and TRBJ2-1, is SQTIHQWPATLVQPVGSPLSLECTVEGTSNPNLYWYRQAAGRGLQLLFYSVGIGQISSEVPQNLSASRPQDRQFILSSKKLLLSDSGFYLCALARREGDNEQFFGPGTRLTVL.

The chain combines TRBV12-3 or TRBV12-4 with TRBJ2-4; absent DNA, TCRdb's TRBD1 call cannot be checked. CDR3 length: 18 residues. CDR3 amino acids: CAVALKGGRNLAKNIQYF.

This chain uses TRBV5-1 with TRBJ2-1; TCRdb reports TRBD2, a call that lacks DNA to check it against. CDR1 and CDR2 from the germline V gene are SGHRS and YFSETQ. CDR3 size: 20 residues. CDR3 amino acids: CASSSLGQPRTSVGYNEQFF. Full variable domain (remainder filled in from reference TRBV5-1 and TRBJ2-1): KAGVTQTPRYLIKTRGQQVTLSCSPISGHRSVSWYQQTPGQGLQFLFEYFSETQRNKGNFPGRFSGRQFSNSRSEMNVSTLELGDSALYLCASSSLGQPRTSVGYNEQFFGPGTRLTVL.

The V call is TRBV6-2 or TRBV6-3, the J call TRBJ2-1; TCRdb lists TRBD2, though no DNA is available to test this call. Germline V gene sequence: CDR1 MNHEY, CDR2 SVGEGT. There are 15 residues in the CDR3. CDR3 region: CASIARAGGGNEQFF.

The chain recombines TRBV6-1 with TRBJ2-2; no DNA is available, so the TRBD1 call from TCRdb remains unchecked. Per the germline V gene, CDR1 is MNHNS and CDR2 is SASEGT. The CDR3 loop spans 17 amino acids. CDR3 in amino acids: CASRVSVSSGGTGELFF.

This rearrangement joins TRBV20-1 to TRBJ2-5; TCRdb picks TRBD2, but there is no DNA to check that call. CDR3 length: 17 residues. Germline V gene sequence: CDR1 DFQATT, CDR2 SNEGSKA (reference sequence). The CDR3 reads CSARTGNGGLVGETQYF.

The chain couples TRBV10-3 to TRBJ2-1; TCRdb reports TRBD1, a call that lacks DNA to check it against. The CDR3 covers 15 residues. Germline values: CDR1 ENHRY, CDR2 SYGVKD. The CDR3 is CAIRETGTGVDEQFF.

The chain couples TRBV5-1 to TRBJ2-1; TCRdb calls TRBD1, which cannot be checked without DNA. The CDR3 totals 14 residues. Germline CDR1 SGHRS, CDR2 YFSETQ. The CDR3 loop is CASSFRDRGREQFF.